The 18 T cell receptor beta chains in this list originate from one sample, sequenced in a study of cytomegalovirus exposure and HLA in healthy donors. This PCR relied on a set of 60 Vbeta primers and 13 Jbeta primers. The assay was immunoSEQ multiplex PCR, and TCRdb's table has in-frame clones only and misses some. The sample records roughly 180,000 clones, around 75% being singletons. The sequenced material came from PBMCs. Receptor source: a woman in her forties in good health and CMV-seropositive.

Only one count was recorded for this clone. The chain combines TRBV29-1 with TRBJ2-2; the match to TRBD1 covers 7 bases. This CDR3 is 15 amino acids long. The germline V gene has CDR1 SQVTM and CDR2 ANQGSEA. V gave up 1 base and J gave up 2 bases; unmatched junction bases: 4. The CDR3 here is CSVEGGQKNTGELFF. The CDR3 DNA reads TGCAGCGTTGAAGGGGGACAGAAAAACACCGGGGAGCTGTTTTTT.

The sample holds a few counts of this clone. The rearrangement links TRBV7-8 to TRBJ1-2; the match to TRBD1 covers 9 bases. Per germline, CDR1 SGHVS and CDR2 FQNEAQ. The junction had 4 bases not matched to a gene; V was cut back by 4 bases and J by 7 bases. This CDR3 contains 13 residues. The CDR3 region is CASSYGTGPGYTF. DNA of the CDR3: TGTGCCAGCAGCTACGGGACAGGGCCTGGCTACACCTTC.

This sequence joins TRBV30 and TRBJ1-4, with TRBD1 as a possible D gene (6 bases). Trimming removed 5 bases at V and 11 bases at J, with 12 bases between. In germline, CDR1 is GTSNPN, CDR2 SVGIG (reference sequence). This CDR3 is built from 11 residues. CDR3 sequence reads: CAWGQMGKLFF. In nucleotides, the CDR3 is TGTGCCTGGGGACAGATGGGGAAACTGTTTTTT.

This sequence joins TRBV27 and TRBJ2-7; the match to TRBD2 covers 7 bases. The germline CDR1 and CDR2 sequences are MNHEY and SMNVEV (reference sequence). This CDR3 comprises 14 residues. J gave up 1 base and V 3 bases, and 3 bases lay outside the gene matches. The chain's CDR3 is CASSFRDYSYEQYF. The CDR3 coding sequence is TGTGCCAGCAGTTTCCGGGACTATTCCTACGAGCAGTACTTC.

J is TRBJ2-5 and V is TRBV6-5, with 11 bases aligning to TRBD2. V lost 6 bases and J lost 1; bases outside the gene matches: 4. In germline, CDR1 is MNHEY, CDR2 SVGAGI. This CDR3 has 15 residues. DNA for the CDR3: TGTGCCAGCAGATTAGCGGGAGGGGGCCAAGAGACCCAGTACTTC. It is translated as CASRLAGGGQETQYF.

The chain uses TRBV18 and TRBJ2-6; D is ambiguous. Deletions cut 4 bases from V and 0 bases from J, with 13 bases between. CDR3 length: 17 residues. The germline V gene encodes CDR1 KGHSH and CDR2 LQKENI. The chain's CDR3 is CASSLALEFSGANVLTF. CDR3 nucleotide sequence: TGTGCCAGCTCACTCGCGTTAGAGTTCTCTGGGGCCAACGTCCTGACTTTC.

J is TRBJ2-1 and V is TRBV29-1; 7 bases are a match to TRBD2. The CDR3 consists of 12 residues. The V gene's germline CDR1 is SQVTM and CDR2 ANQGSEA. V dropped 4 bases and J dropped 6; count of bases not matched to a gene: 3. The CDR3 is CSVGGGSNEQFF. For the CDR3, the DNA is TGCAGCGTTGGCGGGGGTTCCAATGAGCAGTTCTTC.

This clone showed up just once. The DNA for the CDR3 is TGTGCCAGCAGTGTCGGACAGACTGGAAACACCATATATTTT. Protein sequence: CASSVGQTGNTIYF. The V call is TRBV28, the J call TRBJ1-3; TRBD1 is a possible D gene (6 bases). CDR3 length equals 14 residues. Germline lookup yields CDR1 MDHEN and CDR2 SYDVKM. Trimming took off 5 bases at V and 2 bases at J, with 10 bases between the two ends.

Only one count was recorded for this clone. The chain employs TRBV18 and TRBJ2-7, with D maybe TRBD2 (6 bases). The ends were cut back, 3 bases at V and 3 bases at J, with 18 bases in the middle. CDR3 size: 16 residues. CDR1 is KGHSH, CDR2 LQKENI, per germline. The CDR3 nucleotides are TGTGCCAGCTCACCCGACGTTGGGAGGACAAGCTACGAGCAGTACTTC. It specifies CASSPDVGRTSYEQYF.

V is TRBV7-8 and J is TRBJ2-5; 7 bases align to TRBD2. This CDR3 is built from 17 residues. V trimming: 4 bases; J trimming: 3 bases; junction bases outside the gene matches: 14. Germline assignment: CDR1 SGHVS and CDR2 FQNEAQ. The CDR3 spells CASSSPKQKGLEETQYF. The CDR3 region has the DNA TGTGCCAGCAGCTCACCGAAACAAAAAGGACTAGAAGAGACCCAGTACTTC.

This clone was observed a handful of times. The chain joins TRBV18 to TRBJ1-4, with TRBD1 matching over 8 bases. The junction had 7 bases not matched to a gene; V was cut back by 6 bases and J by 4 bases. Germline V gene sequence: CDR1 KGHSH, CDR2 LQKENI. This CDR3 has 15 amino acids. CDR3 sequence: CASSLGTGRNEKLFF. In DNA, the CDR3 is TGTGCCAGCTCCCTCGGGACAGGCCGTAATGAAAAACTGTTTTTT.

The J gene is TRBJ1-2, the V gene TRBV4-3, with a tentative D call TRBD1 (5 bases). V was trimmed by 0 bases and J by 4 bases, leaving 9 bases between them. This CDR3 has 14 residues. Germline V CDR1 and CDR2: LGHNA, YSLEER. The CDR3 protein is CASSQDITGYGYTF. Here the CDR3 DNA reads TGCGCCAGCAGCCAAGATATAACAGGCTATGGCTACACCTTC.

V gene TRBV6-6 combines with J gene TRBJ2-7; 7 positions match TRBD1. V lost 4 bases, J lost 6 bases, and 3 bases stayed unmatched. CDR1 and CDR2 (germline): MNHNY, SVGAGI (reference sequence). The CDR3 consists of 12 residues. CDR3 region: CASSSTGREQYF. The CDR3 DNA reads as TGTGCCAGCAGTTCGACAGGGCGCGAGCAGTACTTC.

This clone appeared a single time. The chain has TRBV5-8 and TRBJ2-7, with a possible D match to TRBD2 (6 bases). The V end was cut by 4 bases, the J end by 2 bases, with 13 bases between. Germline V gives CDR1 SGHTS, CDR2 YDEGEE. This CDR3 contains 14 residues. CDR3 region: CASSRGLGTYEQYF. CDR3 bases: TGTGCCAGCAGCCGGGGACTGGGCACCTACGAGCAGTACTTC.

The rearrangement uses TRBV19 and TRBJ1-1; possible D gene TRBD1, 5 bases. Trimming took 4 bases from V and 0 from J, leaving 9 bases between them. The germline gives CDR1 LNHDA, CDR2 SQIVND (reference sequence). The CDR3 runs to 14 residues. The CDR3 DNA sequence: TGTGCCAGTAGTACCCCAGGGATGAACACTGAAGCTTTCTTT. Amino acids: CASSTPGMNTEAFF.

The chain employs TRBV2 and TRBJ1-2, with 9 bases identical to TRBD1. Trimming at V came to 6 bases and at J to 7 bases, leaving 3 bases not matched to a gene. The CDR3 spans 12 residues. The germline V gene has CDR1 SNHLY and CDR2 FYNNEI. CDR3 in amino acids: CASRGTGFGYTF. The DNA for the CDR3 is TGTGCCAGCAGGGGGACAGGGTTTGGCTACACCTTC.

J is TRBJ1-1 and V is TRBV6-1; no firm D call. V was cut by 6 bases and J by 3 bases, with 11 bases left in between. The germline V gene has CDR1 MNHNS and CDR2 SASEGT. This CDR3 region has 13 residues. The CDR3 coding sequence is TGTGCCAGCAGGCCTGGACTGCACACTGAAGCTTTCTTT. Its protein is CASRPGLHTEAFF.

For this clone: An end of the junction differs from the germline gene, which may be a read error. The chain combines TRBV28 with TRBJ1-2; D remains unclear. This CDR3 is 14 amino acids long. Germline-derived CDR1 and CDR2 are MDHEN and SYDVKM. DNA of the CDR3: TGTGCCAGCAGTTTAGTGGCTATCGGAGGTTCTTCCGCCTTC. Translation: CASSLVAIGGSSAF.